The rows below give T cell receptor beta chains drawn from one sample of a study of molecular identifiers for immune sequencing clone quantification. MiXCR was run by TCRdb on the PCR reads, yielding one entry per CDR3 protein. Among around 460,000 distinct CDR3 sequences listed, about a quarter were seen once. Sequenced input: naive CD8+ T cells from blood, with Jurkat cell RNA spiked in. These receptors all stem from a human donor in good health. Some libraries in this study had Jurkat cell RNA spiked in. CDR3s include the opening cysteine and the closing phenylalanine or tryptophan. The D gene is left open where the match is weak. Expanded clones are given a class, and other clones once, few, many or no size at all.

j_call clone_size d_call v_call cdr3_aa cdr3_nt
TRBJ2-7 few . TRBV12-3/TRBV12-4 CASSLSYRSYEQYF TGTGCCAGCAGTTTGTCGTACAGGTCCTACGAGCAGTACTTC
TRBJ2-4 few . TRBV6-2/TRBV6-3 CASSYSEKAKNIQYF TGTGCCAGCAGTTACTCGGAAAAAGCCAAAAACATTCAGTACTTC
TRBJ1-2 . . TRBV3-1 CASSPLDSSNNYGYTF TGTGCCAGCAGCCCGCTCGACAGCTCAAATAACTATGGCTACACCTTC
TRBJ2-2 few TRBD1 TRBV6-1 CASSEFTGGSYTGELFF TGTGCCAGCAGTGAATTTACAGGGGGCTCATACACCGGGGAGCTGTTTTTT
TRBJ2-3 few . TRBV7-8 CASGGGLAGATWGDTQYF TGTGCCAGCGGGGGAGGTTTGGCGGGGGCCACCTGGGGGGATACGCAGTATTTT
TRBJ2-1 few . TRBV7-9 CASSLVHEQFF TGTGCCAGCAGCTTAGTCCATGAGCAGTTCTTC
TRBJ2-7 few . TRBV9 CASSVGDSQGEQYF TGTGCCAGCAGCGTAGGCGACTCCCAGGGGGAGCAGTACTTC
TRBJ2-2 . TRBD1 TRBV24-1 CATSDPQGANTGELFF TGTGCCACCAGTGACCCACAGGGGGCCAACACCGGGGAGCTGTTTTTT
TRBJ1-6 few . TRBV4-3 CASSQDRGTNSPLHF TGCGCCAGCAGCCAAGATAGGGGGACCAATTCACCCCTCCACTTT
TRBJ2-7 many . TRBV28 CATGDYEQYF TGTGCCACCGGGGACTACGAGCAGTACTTC
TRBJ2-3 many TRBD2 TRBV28 CASSPGTSGSWGDTQYF TGTGCCAGCAGTCCGGGGACTAGCGGGAGTTGGGGAGATACGCAGTATTTT
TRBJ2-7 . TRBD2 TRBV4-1 CASSQEAGADIYEQYF TGCGCCAGCAGCCAAGAAGCGGGGGCGGATATCTACGAGCAGTACTTC
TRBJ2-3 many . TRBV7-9 CASSLAVGGHTDTQYF TGTGCCAGCAGCTTAGCGGTGGGCGGACACACAGATACGCAGTATTTT
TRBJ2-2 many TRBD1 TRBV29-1 CSATGSTGELFF TGCAGCGCGACAGGGTCTACCGGGGAGCTGTTTTTT
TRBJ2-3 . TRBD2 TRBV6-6 CASSYVSGGLAGDTQYF TGTGCCAGCAGTTACGTTTCAGGGGGACTAGCGGGAGATACGCAGTATTTT
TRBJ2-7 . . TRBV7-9 CASSLWDVGQTYEQYF TGTGCCAGCAGCTTATGGGACGTCGGGCAGACCTACGAGCAGTACTTC
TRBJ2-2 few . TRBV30 CAWSGMWLGELFF TGTGCCTGGAGTGGTATGTGGTTAGGGGAGCTGTTTTTT
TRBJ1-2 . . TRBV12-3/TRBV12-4 CASRSEGPGMDGYTF TGTGCCAGCAGGTCCGAGGGGCCGGGGATGGATGGCTACACCTTC
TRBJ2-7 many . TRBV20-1 CSASRGLGEQYF TGCAGTGCTAGCAGGGGATTGGGCGAGCAGTACTTC
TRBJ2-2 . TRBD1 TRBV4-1 CASSQGQGHPTNTGALFF TGCGCCAGCAGCCAAGGACAGGGACACCCTACGAACACCGGGGCGCTGTTTTTT
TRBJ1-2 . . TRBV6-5 CASSYSDRTNYGYTF TGTGCCAGCAGTTACTCAGACAGAACTAACTATGGCTACACCTTC
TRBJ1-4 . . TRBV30 CAWSELGEKLFF TGTGCCTGGAGCGAACTAGGGGAAAAACTGTTTTTT
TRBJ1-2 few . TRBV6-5 CASRPVEGYGYTF TGTGCCAGCAGACCCGTCGAAGGTTATGGCTACACCTTC
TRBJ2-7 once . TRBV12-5 CASGVTVNEQYF TGTGCTAGTGGGGTGACAGTTAATGAGCAGTACTTC
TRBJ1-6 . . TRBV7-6 CARSSTGLPLHF TGTGCCCGCAGCTCGACCGGATTACCCCTCCACTTT
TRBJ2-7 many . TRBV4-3 CASSQDRGGSYEQYF TGCGCCAGCAGCCAAGACCGGGGCGGGTCCTACGAGCAGTACTTC
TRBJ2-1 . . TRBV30 CAWPPGTRSNEQFF TGTGCCTGGCCCCCCGGAACTAGGAGCAATGAGCAGTTCTTC
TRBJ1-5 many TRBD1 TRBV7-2 CASAGTGRYQPQHF TGTGCCAGCGCTGGGACAGGGCGTTATCAGCCCCAGCATTTT
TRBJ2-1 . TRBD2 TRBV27 CASSPGTSANNEQFF TGTGCCAGCAGCCCCGGGACTAGCGCCAACAATGAGCAGTTCTTC
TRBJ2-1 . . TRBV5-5 CASSPGTSSYEQFF TGTGCCAGCAGCCCCGGGACATCCTCCTACGAGCAGTTCTTC
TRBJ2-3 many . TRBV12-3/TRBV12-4 CASSGTSDSTDTQYF TGTGCCAGCAGTGGAACTAGTGATAGCACAGATACGCAGTATTTT